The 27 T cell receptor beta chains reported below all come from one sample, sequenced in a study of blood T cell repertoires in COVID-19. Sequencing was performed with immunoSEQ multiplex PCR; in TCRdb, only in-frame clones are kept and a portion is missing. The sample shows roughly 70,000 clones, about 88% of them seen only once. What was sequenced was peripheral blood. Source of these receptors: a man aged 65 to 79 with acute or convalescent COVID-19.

The DNA for the CDR3 is TGTGCCAGCAGTTTCGGGCAGGGGGCGCGGGGCTACACCTTC. Translating gives CASSFGQGARGYTF. The J gene is TRBJ1-2, the V gene TRBV28, with TRBD1 identical over 8 bases. The CDR3 extends over 14 amino acids. Looked up from germline, CDR1 is MDHEN and CDR2 is SYDVKM. Losses at the gene ends were 3 bases for V and 8 bases for J; bases not matched to a gene: 8.

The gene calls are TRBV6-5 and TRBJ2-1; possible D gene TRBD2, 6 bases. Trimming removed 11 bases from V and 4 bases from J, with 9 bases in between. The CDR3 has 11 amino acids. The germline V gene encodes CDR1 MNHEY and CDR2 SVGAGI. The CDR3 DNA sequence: TGTGCCGGGGCGGGGTACAATGAGCAGTTCTTC. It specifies CAGAGYNEQFF.

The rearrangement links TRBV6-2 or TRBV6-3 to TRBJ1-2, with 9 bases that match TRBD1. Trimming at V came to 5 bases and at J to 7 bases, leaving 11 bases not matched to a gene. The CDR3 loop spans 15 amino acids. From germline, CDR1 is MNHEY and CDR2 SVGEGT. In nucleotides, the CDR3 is TGTGCCAGCAGTCCCCTTCCGGGACAGGGAGGTGGCTACACCTTC. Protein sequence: CASSPLPGQGGGYTF.

CDR3 nucleotide sequence: TGTGCCAGCAGCCCTAGCGGGGGTGGGGCAGAGACCCAGTACTTC. Its translation: CASSPSGGGAETQYF. The gene calls are TRBV11-3 and TRBJ2-5, with 10 positions matching TRBD2. CDR3 size: 15 residues. CDR1 and CDR2 from the germline V gene are SGHNT and YENEEA. V was pared by 5 bases and J by 4 bases, with 7 bases of the junction left unmatched.

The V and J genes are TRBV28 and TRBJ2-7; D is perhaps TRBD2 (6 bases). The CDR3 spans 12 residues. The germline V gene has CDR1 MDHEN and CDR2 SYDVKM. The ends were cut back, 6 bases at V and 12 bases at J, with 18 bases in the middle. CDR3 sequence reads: CASRGRRVQGYF. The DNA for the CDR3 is TGTGCCAGCAGGGGTCGGAGGGTTCAGGGGTACTTC.

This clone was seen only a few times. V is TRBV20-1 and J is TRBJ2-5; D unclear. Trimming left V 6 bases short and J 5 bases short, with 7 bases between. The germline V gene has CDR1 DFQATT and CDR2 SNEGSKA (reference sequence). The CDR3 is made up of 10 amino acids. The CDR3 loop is CSAPKETQYF. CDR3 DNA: TGCAGTGCCCCTAAGGAGACCCAGTACTTC.

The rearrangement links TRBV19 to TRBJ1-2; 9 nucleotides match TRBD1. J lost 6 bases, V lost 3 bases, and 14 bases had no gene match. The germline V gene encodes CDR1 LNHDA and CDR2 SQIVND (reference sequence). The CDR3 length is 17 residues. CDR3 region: CASSMGDRAFLGDGYTF. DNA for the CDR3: TGTGCCAGTAGTATGGGGGACAGGGCCTTCCTTGGGGATGGCTACACCTTC.

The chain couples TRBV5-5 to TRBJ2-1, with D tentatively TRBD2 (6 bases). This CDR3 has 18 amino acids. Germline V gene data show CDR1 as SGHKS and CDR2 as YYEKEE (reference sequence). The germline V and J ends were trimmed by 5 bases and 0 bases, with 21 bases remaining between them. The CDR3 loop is CASSLRLRGASSYNEQFF. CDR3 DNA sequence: TGTGCCAGCAGTTTGCGACTTCGCGGGGCGAGCTCCTACAATGAGCAGTTCTTC.

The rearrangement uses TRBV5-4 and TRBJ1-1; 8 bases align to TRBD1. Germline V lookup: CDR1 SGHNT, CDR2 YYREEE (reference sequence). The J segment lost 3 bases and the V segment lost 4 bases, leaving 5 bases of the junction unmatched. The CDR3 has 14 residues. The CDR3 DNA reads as TGTGCCAGCAGCCAGGGGGCGTGGGACACTGAAGCTTTCTTT. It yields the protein CASSQGAWDTEAFF.

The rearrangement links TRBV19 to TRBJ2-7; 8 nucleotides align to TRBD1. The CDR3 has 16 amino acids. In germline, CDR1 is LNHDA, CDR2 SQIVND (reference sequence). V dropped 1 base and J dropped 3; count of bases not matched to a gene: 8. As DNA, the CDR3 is TGTGCCAGTAGTATAGCATCCCAGGGGGCGTTCTACGAGCAGTACTTC. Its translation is CASSIASQGAFYEQYF. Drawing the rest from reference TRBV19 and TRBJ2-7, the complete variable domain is DGGITQSPKYLFRKEGQNVTLSCEQNLNHDAMYWYRQDPGQGLRLIYYSQIVNDFQKGDIAEGYSVSREKKESFPLTVTSAQKNPTAFYLCASSIASQGAFYEQYFGPGTRLTVT.

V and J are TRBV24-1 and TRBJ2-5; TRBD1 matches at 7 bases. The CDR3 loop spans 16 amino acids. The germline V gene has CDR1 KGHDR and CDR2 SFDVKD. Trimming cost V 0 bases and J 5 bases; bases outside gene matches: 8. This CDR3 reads CATSDLRTGPQETQYF. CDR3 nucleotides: TGTGCCACCAGTGATTTGAGGACAGGACCCCAGGAGACCCAGTACTTC.

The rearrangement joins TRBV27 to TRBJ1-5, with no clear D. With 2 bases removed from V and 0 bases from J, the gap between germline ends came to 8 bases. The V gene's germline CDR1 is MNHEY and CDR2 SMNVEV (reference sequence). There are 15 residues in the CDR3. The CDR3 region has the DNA TGTGCCAGCAGTTTAAGGAGTGGTAGCAATCAGCCCCAGCATTTT. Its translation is CASSLRSGSNQPQHF.

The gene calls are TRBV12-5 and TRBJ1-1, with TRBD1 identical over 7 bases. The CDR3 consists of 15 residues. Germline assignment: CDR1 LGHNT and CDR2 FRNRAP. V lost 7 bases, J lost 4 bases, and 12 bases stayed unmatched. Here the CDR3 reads CASALTGSGRTEAFF. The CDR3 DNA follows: TGTGCTAGTGCCTTGACAGGGAGTGGTCGCACTGAAGCTTTCTTT.

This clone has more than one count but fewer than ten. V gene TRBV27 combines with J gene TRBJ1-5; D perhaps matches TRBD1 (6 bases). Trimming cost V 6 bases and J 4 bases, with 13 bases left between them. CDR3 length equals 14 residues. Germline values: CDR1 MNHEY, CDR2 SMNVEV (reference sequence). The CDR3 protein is CASRKGVGNQPQHF. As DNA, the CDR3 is TGTGCCAGCAGGAAGGGGGTAGGGAATCAGCCCCAGCATTTT.

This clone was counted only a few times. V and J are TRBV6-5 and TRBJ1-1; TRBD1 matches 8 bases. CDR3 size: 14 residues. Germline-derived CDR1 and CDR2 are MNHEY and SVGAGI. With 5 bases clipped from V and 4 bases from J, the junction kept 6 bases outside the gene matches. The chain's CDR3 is CASSPGTGLTEAFF. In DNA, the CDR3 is TGTGCCAGCAGTCCCGGGACAGGCCTCACTGAAGCTTTCTTT.

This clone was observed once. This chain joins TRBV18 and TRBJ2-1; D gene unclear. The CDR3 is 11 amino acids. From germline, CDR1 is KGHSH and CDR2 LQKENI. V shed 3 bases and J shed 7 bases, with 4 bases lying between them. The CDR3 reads CASSPRNEQFF. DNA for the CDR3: TGTGCCAGCTCACCCAGAAATGAGCAGTTCTTC.

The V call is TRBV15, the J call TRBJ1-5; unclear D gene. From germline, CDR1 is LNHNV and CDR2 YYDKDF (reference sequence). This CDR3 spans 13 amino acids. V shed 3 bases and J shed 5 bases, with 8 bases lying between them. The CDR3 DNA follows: TGTGCCACCAGCAGTGACACCTATCAGCCCCAGCATTTT. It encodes CATSSDTYQPQHF.

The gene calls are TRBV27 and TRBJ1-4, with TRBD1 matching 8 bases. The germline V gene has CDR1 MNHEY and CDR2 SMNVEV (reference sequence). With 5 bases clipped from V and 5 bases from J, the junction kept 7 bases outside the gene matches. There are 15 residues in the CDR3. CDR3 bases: TGTGCCAGCAGTCAACCGGGACAGGCAAATGAAAAACTGTTTTTT. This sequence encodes CASSQPGQANEKLFF. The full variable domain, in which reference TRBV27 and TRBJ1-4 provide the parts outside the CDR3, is EAQVTQNPRYLITVTGKKLTVTCSQNMNHEYMSWYRQDPGLGLRQIYYSMNVEVTDKGDVPEGYKVSRKEKRNFPLILESPSPNQTSLYFCASSQPGQANEKLFFGSGTQLSVL.

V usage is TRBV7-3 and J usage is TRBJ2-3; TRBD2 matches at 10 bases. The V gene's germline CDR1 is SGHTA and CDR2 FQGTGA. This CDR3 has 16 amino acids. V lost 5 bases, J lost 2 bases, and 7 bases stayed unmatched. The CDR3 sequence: CASSPRTSGYTDTQYF. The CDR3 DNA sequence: TGTGCCAGCAGCCCAAGGACTAGCGGATACACAGATACGCAGTATTTT.

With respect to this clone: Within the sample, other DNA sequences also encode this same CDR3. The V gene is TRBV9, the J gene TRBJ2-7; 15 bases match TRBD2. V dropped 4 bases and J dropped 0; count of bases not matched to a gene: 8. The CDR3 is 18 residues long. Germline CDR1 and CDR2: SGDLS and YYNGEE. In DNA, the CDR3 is TGTGCCAGCAGCCCGGAGGGACTAGCGGGGGGATTCTCCTACGAGCAGTACTTC. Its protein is CASSPEGLAGGFSYEQYF.

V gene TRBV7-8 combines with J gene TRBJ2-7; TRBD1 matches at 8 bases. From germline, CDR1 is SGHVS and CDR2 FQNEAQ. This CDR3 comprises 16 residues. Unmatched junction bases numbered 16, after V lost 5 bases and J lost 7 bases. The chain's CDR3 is CASSRMAGRGRREQYF. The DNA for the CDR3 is TGTGCCAGCAGCCGAATGGCCGGCAGGGGGCGAAGAGAGCAGTACTTC.

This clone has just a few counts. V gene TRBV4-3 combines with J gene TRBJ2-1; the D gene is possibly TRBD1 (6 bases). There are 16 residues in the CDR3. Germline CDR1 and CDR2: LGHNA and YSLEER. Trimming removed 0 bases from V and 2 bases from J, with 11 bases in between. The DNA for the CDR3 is TGCGCCAGCAGCCAAGATCTGGGGGCTACCTACAATGAGCAGTTCTTC. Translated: CASSQDLGATYNEQFF.

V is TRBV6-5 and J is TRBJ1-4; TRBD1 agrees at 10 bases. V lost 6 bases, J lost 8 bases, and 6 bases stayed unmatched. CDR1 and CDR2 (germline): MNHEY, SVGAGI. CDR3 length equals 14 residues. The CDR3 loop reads CASSRDRGREKLFF. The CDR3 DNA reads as TGTGCCAGCAGCAGAGACAGGGGGCGAGAAAAACTGTTTTTT.

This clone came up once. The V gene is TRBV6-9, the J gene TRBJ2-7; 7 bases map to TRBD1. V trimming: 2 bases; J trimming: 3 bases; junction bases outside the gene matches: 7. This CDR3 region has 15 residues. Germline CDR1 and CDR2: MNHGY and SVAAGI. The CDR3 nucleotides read TGTGCCAGCAGTTATCTCGGAGGACAGGTCTACGAGCAGTACTTC. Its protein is CASSYLGGQVYEQYF.

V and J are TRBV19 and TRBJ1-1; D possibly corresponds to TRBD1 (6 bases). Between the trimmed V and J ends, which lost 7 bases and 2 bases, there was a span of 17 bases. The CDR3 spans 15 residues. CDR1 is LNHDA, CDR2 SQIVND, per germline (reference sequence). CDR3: CASILRGAGNTEAFF. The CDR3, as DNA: TGTGCCAGTATTCTCCGGGGGGCAGGAAACACTGAAGCTTTCTTT.

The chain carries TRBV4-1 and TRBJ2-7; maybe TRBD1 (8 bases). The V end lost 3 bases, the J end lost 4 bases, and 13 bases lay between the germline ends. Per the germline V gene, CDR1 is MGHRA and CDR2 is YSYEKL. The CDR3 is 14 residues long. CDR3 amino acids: CASSQEQGGYEQYF. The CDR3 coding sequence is TGCGCCAGCAGCCAGGAACAGGGGGGGTACGAGCAGTACTTC.

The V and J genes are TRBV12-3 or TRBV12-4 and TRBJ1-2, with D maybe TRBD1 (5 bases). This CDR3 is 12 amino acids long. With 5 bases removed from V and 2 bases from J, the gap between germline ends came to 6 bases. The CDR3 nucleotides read TGTGCCAGCAGTCGACAGAACTATGGCTACACCTTC. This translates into CASSRQNYGYTF.